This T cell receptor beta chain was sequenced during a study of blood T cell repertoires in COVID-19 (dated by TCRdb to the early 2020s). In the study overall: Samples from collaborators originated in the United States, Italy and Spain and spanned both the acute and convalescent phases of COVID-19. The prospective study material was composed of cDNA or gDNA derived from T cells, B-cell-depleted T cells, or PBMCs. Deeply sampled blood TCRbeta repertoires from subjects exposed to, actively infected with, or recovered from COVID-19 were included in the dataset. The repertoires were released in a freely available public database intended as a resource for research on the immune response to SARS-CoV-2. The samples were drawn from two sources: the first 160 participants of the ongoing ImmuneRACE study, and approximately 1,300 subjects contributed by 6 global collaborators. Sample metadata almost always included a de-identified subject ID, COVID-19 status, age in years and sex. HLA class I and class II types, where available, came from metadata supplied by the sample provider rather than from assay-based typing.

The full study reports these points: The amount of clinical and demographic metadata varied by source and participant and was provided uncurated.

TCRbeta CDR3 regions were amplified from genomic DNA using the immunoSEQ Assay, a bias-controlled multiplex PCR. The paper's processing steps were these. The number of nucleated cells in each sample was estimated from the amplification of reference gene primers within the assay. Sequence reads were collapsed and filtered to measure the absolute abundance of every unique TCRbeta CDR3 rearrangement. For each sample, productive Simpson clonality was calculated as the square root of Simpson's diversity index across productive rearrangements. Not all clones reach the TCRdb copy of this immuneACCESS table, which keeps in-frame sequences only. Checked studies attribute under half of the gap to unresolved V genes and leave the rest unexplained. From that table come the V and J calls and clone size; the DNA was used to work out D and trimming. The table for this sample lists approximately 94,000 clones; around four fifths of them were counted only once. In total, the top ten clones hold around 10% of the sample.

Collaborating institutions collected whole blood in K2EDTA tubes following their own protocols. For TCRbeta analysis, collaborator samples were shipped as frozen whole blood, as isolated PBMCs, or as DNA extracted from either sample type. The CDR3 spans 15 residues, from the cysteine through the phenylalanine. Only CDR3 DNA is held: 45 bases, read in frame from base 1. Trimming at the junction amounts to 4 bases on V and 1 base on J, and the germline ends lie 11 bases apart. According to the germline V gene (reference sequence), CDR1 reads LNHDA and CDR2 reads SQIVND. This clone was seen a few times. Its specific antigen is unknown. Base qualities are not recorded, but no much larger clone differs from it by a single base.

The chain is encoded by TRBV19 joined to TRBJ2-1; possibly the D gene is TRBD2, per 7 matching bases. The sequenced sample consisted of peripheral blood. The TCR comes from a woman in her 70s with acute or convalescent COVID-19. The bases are TGTGCCAGTAGTACCAGGGGAGGGTCCTACAATGAGCAGTTCTTC. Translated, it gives CASSTRGGSYNEQFF.